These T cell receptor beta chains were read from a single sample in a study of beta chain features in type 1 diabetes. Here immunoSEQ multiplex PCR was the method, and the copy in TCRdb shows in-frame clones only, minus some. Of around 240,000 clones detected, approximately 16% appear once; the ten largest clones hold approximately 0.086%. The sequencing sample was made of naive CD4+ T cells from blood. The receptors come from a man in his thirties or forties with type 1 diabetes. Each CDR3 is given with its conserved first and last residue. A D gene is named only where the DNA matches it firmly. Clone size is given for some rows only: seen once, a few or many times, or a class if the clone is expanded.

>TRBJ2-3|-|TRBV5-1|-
CASSWGTATDTQYF
TGCGCCAGCAGCTGGGGGACTGCTACAGATACGCAGTATTTT
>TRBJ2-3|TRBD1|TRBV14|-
CASSHRDRYPGTDTQYF
TGTGCCAGCAGCCACCGGGACAGGTACCCCGGGACAGATACGCAGTATTTT
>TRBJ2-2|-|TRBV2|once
CASSGQGTGELFF
TGTGCCAGCAGCGGTCAAGGCACCGGGGAGCTGTTTTTT
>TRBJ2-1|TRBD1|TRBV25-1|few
CASSEIGQGAYNEQFF
TGTGCCAGCAGTGAAATTGGACAGGGAGCCTACAATGAGCAGTTCTTC
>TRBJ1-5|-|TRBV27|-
CASSLQGNQPQHF
TGTGCCAGCAGTTTACAGGGGAATCAGCCCCAGCATTTT
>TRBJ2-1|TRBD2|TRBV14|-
CASSQDLGGRANEQFF
TGTGCCAGCAGCCAAGATCTGGGCGGGAGGGCCAATGAGCAGTTCTTC
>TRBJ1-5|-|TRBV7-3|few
CASSPRMGQPQHF
TGTGCCAGCAGCCCTCGCATGGGTCAGCCCCAGCATTTT
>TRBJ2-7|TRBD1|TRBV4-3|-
CASSQAWDRGYEQYF
TGCGCCAGCAGCCAGGCCTGGGACAGAGGTTACGAGCAGTACTTC
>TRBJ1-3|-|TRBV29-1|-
CSVEGRNSGNTIYF
TGCAGCGTCGAAGGCCGTAACTCTGGAAACACCATATATTTT
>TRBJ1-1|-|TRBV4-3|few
CASSQEGGTEAFF
TGCGCCAGCTCCCAAGAAGGGGGCACTGAAGCTTTCTTT
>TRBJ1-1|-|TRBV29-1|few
CSVKGPLNTEAFF
TGCAGCGTCAAAGGCCCTTTGAACACTGAAGCTTTCTTT
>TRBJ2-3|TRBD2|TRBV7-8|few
CASSQPEGTSGRSSTDTQYF
TGTGCCAGCAGCCAACCGGAAGGGACTAGCGGGAGGTCTAGCACAGATACGCAGTATTTT
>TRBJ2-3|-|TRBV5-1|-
CASSLAERGTDTQYF
TGCGCCAGCAGCTTGGCCGAGAGGGGCACAGATACGCAGTATTTT
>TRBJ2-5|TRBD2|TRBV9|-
CASSIGTSGQETQYF
TGTGCCAGCAGCATCGGGACTAGCGGGCAAGAGACCCAGTACTTC
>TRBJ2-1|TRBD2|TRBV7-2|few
CASRQAGGSYNEQFF
TGTGCCAGCAGGCAAGCGGGAGGGTCCTACAATGAGCAGTTCTTC
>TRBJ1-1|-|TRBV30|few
CARAGNTEAFF
TGTGCTAGGGCGGGGAACACTGAAGCTTTCTTT
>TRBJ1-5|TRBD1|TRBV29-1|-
CSVIEGAGNQPQHF
TGCAGCGTAATCGAGGGGGCCGGCAATCAGCCCCAGCATTTT
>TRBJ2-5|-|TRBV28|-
CASSPPGRETQYF
TGTGCCAGCAGTCCGCCGGGTCGAGAGACCCAGTACTTC
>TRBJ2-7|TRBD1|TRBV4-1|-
CASRSGTGVYEQYF
TGCGCCAGCAGGTCCGGGACAGGAGTCTACGAGCAGTACTTC
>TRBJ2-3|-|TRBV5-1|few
CASSLGGTDTQYF
TGCGCCAGCAGCTTGGGGGGCACAGATACGCAGTATTTT
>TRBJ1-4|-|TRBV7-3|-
CASSPAVQNEKLFF
TGTGCCAGCAGCCCGGCTGTTCAGAATGAAAAACTGTTTTTT
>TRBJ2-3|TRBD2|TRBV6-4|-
CASSPGREFSPDTQYF
TGTGCCAGCAGCCCCGGGCGGGAGTTTTCCCCAGATACGCAGTATTTT
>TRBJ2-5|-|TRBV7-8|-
CASSVKGASGSAAQYF
TGTGCCAGCAGCGTAAAGGGGGCTAGCGGATCCGCGGCCCAGTACTTC
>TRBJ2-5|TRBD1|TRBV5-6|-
CASSPTIDRVSETQYF
TGTGCCAGCAGCCCGACTATTGACAGGGTGTCGGAGACCCAGTACTTC
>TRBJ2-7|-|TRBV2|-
CASSEARRGGEQYF
TGTGCCAGCAGTGAAGCGAGACGGGGCGGCGAGCAGTACTTC
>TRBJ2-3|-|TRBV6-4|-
CASSDSGSSTDTQYF
TGTGCCAGCAGTGACTCAGGCAGTAGCACAGATACGCAGTATTTT
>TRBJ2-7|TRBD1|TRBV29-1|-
CSVASGQLTYEQYF
TGCAGCGTTGCGTCGGGACAGCTTACCTACGAGCAGTACTTC
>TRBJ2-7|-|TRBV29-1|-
CSVSGAAPYEQYF
TGCAGCGTTTCAGGGGCAGCTCCCTACGAGCAGTACTTC
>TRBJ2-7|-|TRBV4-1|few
CASSQPGTGTYEQYF
TGCGCCAGCAGCCAACCCGGGACTGGCACCTACGAGCAGTACTTC
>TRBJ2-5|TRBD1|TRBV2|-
CASSGQGLETQYF
TGTGCCAGCAGCGGACAGGGCTTGGAGACCCAGTACTTC
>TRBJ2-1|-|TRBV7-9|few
CASSPMGGDQFF
TGTGCCAGCAGCCCTATGGGGGGTGATCAGTTCTTC
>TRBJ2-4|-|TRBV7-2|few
CASSLANLGLAKNIQYF
TGTGCCAGCAGCTTAGCCAACCTCGGGCTAGCCAAAAACATTCAGTACTTC
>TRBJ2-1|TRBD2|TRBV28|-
CASRLQTSGRGIEQFF
TGTGCCAGCAGGCTACAGACTAGCGGGAGAGGGATTGAGCAGTTCTTC
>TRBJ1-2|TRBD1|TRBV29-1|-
CSATDRVDGYTF
TGCAGCGCCACGGACAGGGTGGATGGCTACACCTTC
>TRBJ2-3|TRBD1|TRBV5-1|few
CASSLGTGQDTQYF
TGCGCCAGCAGCTTGGGGACAGGTCAAGATACGCAGTATTTT
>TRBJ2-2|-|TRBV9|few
CASSVFGGELFF
TGTGCCAGCAGCGTATTTGGCGGGGAGCTGTTTTTT